The 2 T cell receptor beta chains listed next were all sequenced from one sample in a study of T-cell memory formation after mild COVID-19 (dated by TCRdb to the early 2020s). Libraries were built with 5' RACE. These reads were obtained on an Illumina NovaSeq 6000. TCRdb applied fastp at Q25 and MiXCR to the public reads, then kept only in-frame beta chains. Here each entry gathers all rows of one CDR3 protein and keeps the most common genes and DNA. The sample yields more than 350,000 distinct CDR3 sequences; roughly 21% were counted once. The ten top clones hold approximately 12% of the sample. Sequenced input: PBMCs or a T cell subset sorted from them (not recorded which). These receptor sequences come from an adult woman who had mild COVID-19 (a few samples of this study predate the infection). The sample titles of this study are shuffled in the database, so cell type and time point are left out; the donor was told from shared clones.

In this sample, this clonotype turned up a few times. The chain links TRBV11-3 to TRBJ2-2, with 10 bases fitting TRBD2. From germline, CDR1 is SGHNT and CDR2 YENEEA. Trimming at V came to 4 bases and at J to 5 bases, leaving 7 bases not matched to a gene. The CDR3 sequence is 16 residues long. CDR3 sequence: CASSSLAGGMTGELFF. The CDR3 coding sequence is TGTGCCAGCAGCTCTTTAGCGGGAGGCATGACCGGGGAGCTGTTTTTT.

The V gene is TRBV15, the J gene TRBJ1-5, with TRBD1 as a possible D gene (6 bases). The CDR3 is made up of 14 amino acids. Trimming cost V 0 bases and J 7 bases, with 10 bases left between them. In germline, CDR1 is LNHNV, CDR2 YYDKDF (reference sequence). CDR3 DNA: TGTGCCACCAGCAGAGACAGGGGTTACCAGCCCCAGCATTTT. Amino acid sequence: CATSRDRGYQPQHF.